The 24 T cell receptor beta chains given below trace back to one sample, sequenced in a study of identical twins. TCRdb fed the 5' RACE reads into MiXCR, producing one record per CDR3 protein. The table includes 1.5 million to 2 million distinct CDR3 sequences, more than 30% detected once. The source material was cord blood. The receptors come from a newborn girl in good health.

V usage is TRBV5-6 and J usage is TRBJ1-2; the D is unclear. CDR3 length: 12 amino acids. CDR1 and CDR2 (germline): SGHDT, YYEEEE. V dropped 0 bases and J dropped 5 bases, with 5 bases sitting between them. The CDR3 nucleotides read TGTGCCAGCAGCTTGGCGACTTATGGCTACACCTTC. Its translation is CASSLATYGYTF.

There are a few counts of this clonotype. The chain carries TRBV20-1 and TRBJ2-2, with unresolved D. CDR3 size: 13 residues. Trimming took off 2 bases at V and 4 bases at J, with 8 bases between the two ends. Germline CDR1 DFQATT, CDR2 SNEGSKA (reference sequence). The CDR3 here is CSARLRITGELFF. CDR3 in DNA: TGCAGTGCTAGACTCCGGATCACCGGGGAGCTGTTTTTT.

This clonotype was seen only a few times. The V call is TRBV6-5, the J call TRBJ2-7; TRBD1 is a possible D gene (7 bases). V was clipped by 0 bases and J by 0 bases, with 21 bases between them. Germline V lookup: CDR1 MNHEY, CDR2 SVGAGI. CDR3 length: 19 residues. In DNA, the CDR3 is TGTGCCAGCAGTTACTCGATTTGGCACCAGGGGGGAGTCTCCTACGAGCAGTACTTC. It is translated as CASSYSIWHQGGVSYEQYF.

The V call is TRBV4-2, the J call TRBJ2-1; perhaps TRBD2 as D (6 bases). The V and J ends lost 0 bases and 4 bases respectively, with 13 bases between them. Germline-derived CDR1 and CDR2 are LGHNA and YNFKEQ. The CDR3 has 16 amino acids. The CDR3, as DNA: TGTGCCAGCAGCCAAGATTGGGTGGGACTGTACAATGAGCAGTTCTTC. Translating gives CASSQDWVGLYNEQFF.

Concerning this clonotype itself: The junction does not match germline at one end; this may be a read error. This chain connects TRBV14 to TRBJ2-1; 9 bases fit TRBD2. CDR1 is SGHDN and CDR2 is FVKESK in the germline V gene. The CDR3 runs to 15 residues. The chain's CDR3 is CASSQDGLARDERFF. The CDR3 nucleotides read TGTGCCAGCAGCCAAGATGGACTAGCGAGAGATGAGCGGTTCTTC.

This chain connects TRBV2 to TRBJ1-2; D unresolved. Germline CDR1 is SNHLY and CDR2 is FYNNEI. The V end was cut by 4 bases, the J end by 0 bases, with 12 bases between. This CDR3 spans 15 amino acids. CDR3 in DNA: TGTGCCAGCAGTGGTCTTAAGATTTCTAACTATGGCTACACCTTC. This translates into CASSGLKISNYGYTF.

Here the CDR3 DNA reads TGTGCCAGCAGTTTTGAATGGGCAGGGAAAAATGAGCAGTTCTTC. Amino acid sequence: CASSFEWAGKNEQFF. The genes are TRBV12-3 or TRBV12-4 and TRBJ2-1; possibly TRBD1 for D (5 bases). V was shortened by 3 bases and J by 7 bases, with 16 bases between the two germline ends. CDR3 length: 15 amino acids.

CDR3 bases: TGTGCCAGCAGTTTAGCGGGGATCACAGGGCTTTCCTATGGCTACACCTTC. Translation: CASSLAGITGLSYGYTF. The chain combines TRBV28 with TRBJ1-2, with D possibly TRBD1 on 6 matching bases. This CDR3 is 17 amino acids long. Trimming took off 2 bases at V and 4 bases at J, with 20 bases between the two ends. Looked up from germline, CDR1 is MDHEN and CDR2 is SYDVKM.

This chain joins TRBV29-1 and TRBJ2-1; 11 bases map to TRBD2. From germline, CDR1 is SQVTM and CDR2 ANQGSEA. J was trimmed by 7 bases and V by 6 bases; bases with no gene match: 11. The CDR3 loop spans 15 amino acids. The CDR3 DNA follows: TGCAGCGTCGAGAAGGGGATAGCGGGAGGGAATGAGCAGTTCTTC. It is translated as CSVEKGIAGGNEQFF.

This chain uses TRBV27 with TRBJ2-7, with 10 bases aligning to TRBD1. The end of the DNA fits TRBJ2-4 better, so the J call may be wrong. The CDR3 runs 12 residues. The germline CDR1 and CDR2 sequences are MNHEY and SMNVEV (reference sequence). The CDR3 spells CASRDRGNIQYF. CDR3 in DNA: TGTGCCAGCAGGGACAGGGGGAACATTCAGTACTTC.

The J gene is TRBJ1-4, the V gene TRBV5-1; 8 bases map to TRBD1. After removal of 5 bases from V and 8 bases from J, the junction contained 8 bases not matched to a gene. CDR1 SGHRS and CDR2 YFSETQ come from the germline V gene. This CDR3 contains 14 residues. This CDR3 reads CASSMRAGGEKLFF. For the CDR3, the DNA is TGCGCCAGCAGTATGAGGGCAGGGGGCGAAAAACTGTTTTTT.

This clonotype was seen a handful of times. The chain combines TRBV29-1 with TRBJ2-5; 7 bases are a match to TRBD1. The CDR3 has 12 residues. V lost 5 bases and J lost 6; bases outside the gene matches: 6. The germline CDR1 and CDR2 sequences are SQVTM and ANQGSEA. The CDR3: CSVRGLQQTQYF. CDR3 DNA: TGCAGCGTTAGGGGGCTTCAGCAGACCCAGTACTTC. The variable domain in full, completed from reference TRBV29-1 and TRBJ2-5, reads SAVISQKPSRDICQRGTSLTIQCQVDSQVTMMFWYRQQPGQSLTLIATANQGSEATYESGFVIDKFPISRPNLTFSTLTVSNMSPEDSSIYLCSVRGLQQTQYFGPGTRLLVL.

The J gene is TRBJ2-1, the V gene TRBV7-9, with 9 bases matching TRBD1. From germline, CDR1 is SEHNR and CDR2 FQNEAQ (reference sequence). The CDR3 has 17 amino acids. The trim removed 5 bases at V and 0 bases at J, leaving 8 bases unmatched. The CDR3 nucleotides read TGTGCCAGCAGCCCAGACAGGGGGAGAAGCTCCTACAATGAGCAGTTCTTC. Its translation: CASSPDRGRSSYNEQFF.

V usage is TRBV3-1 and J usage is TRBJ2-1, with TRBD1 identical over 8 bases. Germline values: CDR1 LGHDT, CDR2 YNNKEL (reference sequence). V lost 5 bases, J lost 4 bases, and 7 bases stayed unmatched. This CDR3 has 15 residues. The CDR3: CASSAPTGVYNEQFF. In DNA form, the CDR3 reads TGTGCCAGCAGCGCGCCGACAGGGGTATACAATGAGCAGTTCTTC.

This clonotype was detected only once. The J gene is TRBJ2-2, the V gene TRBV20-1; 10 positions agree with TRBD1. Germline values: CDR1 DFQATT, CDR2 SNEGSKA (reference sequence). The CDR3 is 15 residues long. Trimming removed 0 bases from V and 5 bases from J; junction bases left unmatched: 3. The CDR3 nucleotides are TGCAGTGCTAGAGACTTGGGACAGGGGACCGGGGAGCTGTTTTTT. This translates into CSARDLGQGTGELFF.

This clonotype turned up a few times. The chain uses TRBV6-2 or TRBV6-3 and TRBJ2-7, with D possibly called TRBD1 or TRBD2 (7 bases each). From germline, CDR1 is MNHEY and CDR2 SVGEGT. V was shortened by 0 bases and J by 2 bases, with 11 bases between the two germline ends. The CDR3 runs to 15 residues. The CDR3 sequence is CASSYSTGRAYEQYF. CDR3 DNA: TGTGCCAGCAGTTACTCGACAGGGAGGGCCTACGAGCAGTACTTC.

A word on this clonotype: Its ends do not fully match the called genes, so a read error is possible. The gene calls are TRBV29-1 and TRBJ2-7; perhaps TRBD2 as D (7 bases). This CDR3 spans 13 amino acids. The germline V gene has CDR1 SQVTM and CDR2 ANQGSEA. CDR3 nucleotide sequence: TGCAGTGTTGAAGGGGGGGCAGACTACGAGCAGTACTTC. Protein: CSVEGGADYEQYF.

The CDR3 DNA sequence: TGTGCCAGCAGCCCCACTGGGCGGGGACTGTACTTC. This translates into CASSPTGRGLYF. The chain uses TRBV14 and TRBJ2-7; D is perhaps TRBD2 (6 bases). The germline V gene has CDR1 SGHDN and CDR2 FVKESK. V shed 4 bases and J shed 12 bases, with 16 bases lying between them. This CDR3 has 12 amino acids.

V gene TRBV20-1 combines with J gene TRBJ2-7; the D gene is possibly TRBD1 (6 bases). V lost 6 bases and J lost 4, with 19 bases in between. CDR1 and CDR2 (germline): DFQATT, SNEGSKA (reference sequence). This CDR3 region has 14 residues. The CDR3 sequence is CSATTGKGHYEQYF. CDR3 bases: TGCAGTGCCACAACAGGGAAAGGACATTACGAGCAGTACTTC.

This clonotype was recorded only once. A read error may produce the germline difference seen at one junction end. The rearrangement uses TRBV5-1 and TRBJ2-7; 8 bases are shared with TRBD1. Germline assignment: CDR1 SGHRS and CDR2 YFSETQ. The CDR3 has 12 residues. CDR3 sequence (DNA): TGCGCCAGCAGCTCAGGGGGCTACAAGCAGTACTTC. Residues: CASSSGGYKQYF.

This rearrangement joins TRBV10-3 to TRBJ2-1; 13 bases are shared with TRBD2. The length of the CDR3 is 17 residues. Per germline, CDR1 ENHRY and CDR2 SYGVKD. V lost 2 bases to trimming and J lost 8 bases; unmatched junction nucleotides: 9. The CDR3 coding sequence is TGTGCCATCAGTGAGGGTTCAGGACTAGCGGGAGTCGATGAGCAGTTCTTC. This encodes CAISEGSGLAGVDEQFF.

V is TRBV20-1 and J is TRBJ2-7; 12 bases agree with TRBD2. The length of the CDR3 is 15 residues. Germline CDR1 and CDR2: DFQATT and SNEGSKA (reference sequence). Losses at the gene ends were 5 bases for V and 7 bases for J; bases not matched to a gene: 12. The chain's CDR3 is CSAPSGRDSYNEQYF. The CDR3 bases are TGCAGTGCTCCTAGCGGGAGGGACTCCTACAATGAGCAGTACTTC.

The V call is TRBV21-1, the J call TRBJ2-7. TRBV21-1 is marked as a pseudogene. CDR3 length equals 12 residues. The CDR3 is CASSKRGNEQYF. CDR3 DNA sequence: TGTGCCAGCAGCAAGCGAGGGAACGAGCAGTACTTC.

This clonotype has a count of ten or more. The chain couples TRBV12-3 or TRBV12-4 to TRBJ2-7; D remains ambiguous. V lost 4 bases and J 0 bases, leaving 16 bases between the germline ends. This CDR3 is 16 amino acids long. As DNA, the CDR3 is TGTGCCAGCAGTTCGGTGAGCAAGGGAAGCTCCTACGAGCAGTACTTC. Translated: CASSSVSKGSSYEQYF.